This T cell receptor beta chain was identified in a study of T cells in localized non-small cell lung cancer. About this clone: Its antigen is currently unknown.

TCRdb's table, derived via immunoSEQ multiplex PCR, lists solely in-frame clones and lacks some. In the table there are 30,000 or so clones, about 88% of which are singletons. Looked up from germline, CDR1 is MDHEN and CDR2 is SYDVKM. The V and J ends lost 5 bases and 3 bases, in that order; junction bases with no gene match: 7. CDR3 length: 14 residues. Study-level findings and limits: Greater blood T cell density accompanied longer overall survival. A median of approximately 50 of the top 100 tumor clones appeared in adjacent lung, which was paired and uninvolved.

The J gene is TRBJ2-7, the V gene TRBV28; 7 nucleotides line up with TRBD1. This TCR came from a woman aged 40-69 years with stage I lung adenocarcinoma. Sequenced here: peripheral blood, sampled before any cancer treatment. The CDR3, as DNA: TGTGCCAGCAGTCCCTGGACAGGAAACTACGAGCAGTACTTC. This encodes CASSPWTGNYEQYF. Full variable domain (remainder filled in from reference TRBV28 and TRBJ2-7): DVKVTQSSRYLVKRTGEKVFLECVQDMDHENMFWYRQDPGLGLRLIYFSYDVKMKEKGDIPEGYSVSREKKERFSLILESASTNQTSMYLCASSPWTGNYEQYFGPGTRLTVT.